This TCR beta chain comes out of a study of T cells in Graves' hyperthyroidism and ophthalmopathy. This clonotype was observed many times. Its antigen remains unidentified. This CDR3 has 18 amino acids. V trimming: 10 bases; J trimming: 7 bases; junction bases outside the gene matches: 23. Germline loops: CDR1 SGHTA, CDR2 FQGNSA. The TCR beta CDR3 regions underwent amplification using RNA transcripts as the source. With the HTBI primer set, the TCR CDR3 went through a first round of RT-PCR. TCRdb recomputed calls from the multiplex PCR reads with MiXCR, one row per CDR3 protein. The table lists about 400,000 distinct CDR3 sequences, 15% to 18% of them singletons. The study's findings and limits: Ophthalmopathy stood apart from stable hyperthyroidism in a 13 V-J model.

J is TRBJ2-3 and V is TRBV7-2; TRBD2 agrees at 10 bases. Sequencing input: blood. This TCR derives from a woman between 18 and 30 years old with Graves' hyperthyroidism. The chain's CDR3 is CATGRQREGPGAKYTQYF. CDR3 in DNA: TGTGCCACGGGGAGACAGCGGGAGGGCCCCGGAGCAAAGTATACGCAGTATTTT.